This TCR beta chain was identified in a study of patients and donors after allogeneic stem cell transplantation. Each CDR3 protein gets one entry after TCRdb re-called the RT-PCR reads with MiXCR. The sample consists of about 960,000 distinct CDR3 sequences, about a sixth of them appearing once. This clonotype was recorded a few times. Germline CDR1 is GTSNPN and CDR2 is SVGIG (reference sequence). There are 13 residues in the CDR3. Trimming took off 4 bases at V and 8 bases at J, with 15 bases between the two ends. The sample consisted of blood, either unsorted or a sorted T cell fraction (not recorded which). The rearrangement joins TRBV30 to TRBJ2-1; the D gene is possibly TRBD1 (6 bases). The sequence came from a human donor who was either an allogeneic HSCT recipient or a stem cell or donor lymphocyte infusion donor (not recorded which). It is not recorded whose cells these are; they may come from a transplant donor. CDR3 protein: CAWMRGSSDEQFF. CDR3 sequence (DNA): TGTGCCTGGATGAGGGGGAGCTCGGATGAGCAGTTCTTC.